This entry lists 31 T cell receptor beta chains sequenced from one sample in a study of T cells in Graves' hyperthyroidism and ophthalmopathy. From RNA transcripts, TCR beta CDR3 regions were amplified. Carried out on the TCR CDR3, a first-round RT-PCR used the HTBI primer set. Via MiXCR, TCRdb re-called the multiplex PCR reads, giving one row per CDR3 protein. The table shows 600,000 to 750,000 distinct CDR3 sequences, with around 15% occurring only once. Sequencing was performed on blood. These receptors were taken from a man aged 50 to 60 with Graves' hyperthyroidism.

This clonotype was seen at least ten times. The J gene is TRBJ1-4, the V gene TRBV6-1, with 9 bases fitting TRBD1. The germline V gene encodes CDR1 MNHNS and CDR2 SASEGT. With V trimmed by 6 bases and J by 3 bases, 2 bases remained unmatched. The CDR3 consists of 14 residues. CDR3 loop: CASSRDRANEKLFF. The CDR3 DNA is TGTGCCAGCAGCCGGGACAGGGCTAATGAAAAACTGTTTTTT.

This clonotype was observed a handful of times. The chain combines TRBV24-1 with TRBJ2-1; 11 nucleotides match TRBD2. Germline CDR1 reads KGHDR; CDR2 reads SFDVKD. V was clipped by 3 bases and J by 4 bases; unmatched bases: 4. The CDR3 runs 16 residues. CDR3 sequence: CATSDPLAGEYNEQFF. The CDR3, as DNA: TGTGCCACCAGTGATCCACTAGCGGGAGAATACAATGAGCAGTTCTTC.

This clonotype was counted many times. The chain joins TRBV28 to TRBJ1-6; D not certain. Per the germline V gene, CDR1 is MDHEN and CDR2 is SYDVKM. Trimming took off 7 bases at V and 1 base at J, with 11 bases between the two ends. The CDR3 loop spans 15 amino acids. CDR3 residues: CASNSPSSYNSPLHF. The CDR3 bases are TGTGCCAGCAACTCGCCGTCGTCCTATAATTCACCCCTCCACTTT.

This clonotype occurred many times. The rearrangement joins TRBV27 to TRBJ2-7; no clear D. The V end was cut by 2 bases, the J end by 3 bases, with 8 bases between. CDR1 MNHEY and CDR2 SMNVEV come from the germline V gene (reference sequence). The CDR3 is made up of 13 amino acids. The DNA for the CDR3 is TGTGCCAGCAGTTTAATGTTCGGCTACGAGCAGTACTTC. It is translated as CASSLMFGYEQYF.

This clonotype was recorded at least ten times. The chain is built from TRBV19 and TRBJ2-7; D is unresolved. Trimming cost V 5 bases and J 2 bases, with 10 bases left between them. The CDR3 contains 13 residues. The V gene's germline CDR1 is LNHDA and CDR2 SQIVND (reference sequence). In DNA, the CDR3 is TGTGCCAGTAGTGAGACTTTACCCTACGAGCAGTACTTC. Amino acid sequence: CASSETLPYEQYF.

This clonotype has more than one count but fewer than ten. J is TRBJ2-3 and V is TRBV7-9, with a weak D call TRBD2 (5 bases). Per germline, CDR1 SEHNR and CDR2 FQNEAQ (reference sequence). This CDR3 spans 14 amino acids. Trimming took 5 bases from V and 2 from J, leaving 11 bases between them. The CDR3 DNA is TGTGCCAGCAGCCCCGACTACTTCACAGATACGCAGTATTTT. It specifies CASSPDYFTDTQYF.

This clonotype was seen at least ten times. V gene TRBV30 combines with J gene TRBJ1-1; a possible D gene is TRBD1 (6 bases). Germline assignment: CDR1 GTSNPN and CDR2 SVGIG (reference sequence). The CDR3 runs 14 residues. Trimming took 2 bases from V and 1 from J, leaving 11 bases between them. CDR3: CAWSTGTPNTEAFF. The CDR3, as DNA: TGTGCCTGGAGTACCGGGACACCGAACACTGAAGCTTTCTTT.

The sample holds many counts of this clonotype. The chain employs TRBV7-2 and TRBJ2-6; D unclear. V was clipped by 5 bases and J by 0 bases, with 8 bases between them. The CDR3 covers 15 residues. The V gene's germline CDR1 is SGHTA and CDR2 FQGNSA. CDR3 nucleotide sequence: TGTGCCAGCAGCCAAATCCACTCTGGGGCCAACGTCCTGACTTTC. Amino acid sequence: CASSQIHSGANVLTF.

The rearrangement joins TRBV6-1 to TRBJ2-5; 7 bases are a match to TRBD2. The J segment lost 3 bases and the V segment lost 5 bases, leaving 3 bases of the junction unmatched. This CDR3 has 13 residues. Looked up from germline, CDR1 is MNHNS and CDR2 is SASEGT. The CDR3 sequence: CASSQREEETQYF. CDR3 coding DNA: TGTGCCAGCAGTCAGCGGGAAGAAGAGACCCAGTACTTC.

This clonotype has more than one count but fewer than ten. V usage is TRBV6-1 and J usage is TRBJ1-2; D is undetermined. CDR1 MNHNS and CDR2 SASEGT come from the germline V gene. This CDR3 has 15 residues. V dropped 5 bases and J dropped 4 bases, with 17 bases sitting between them. This CDR3 is CASSQTRANSYGYTF. In DNA form, the CDR3 reads TGTGCCAGCAGTCAAACGCGGGCCAACAGCTATGGCTACACCTTC.

This clonotype was counted many times. This chain uses TRBV7-8 with TRBJ2-7, with a weak D call TRBD2 (6 bases). Trimming cost V 1 base and J 4 bases, with 8 bases left between them. This CDR3 comprises 13 residues. CDR1 and CDR2 from the germline V gene are SGHVS and FQNEAQ. This chain's CDR3 is CASSLGGEYEQYF. The CDR3, as DNA: TGTGCCAGCAGCTTAGGGGGGGAGTACGAGCAGTACTTC.

The chain joins TRBV6-1 to TRBJ1-6; D gene unclear. The germline V gene encodes CDR1 MNHNS and CDR2 SASEGT. V lost 5 bases and J lost 2, with 7 bases in between. The CDR3 consists of 14 residues. CDR3 DNA: TGTGCCAGCAGTTTCCGCACCTATAATTCACCCCTCCACTTT. Amino acids: CASSFRTYNSPLHF.

This clonotype was detected ten times or more. The V and J genes are TRBV2 and TRBJ2-4; tentatively, D is TRBD1 or TRBD2 (5 bases each). Germline V gives CDR1 SNHLY, CDR2 FYNNEI. This CDR3 has 17 residues. V was pared by 7 bases and J by 0 bases, with 19 bases between. The CDR3 DNA follows: TGTGCCAGCAATGGACCCCGGCCGGGGCTAGCCAAAAACATTCAGTACTTC. Protein sequence: CASNGPRPGLAKNIQYF.

This clonotype was picked up many times. This chain uses TRBV28 with TRBJ1-5, with D perhaps TRBD1 (6 bases). CDR1 is MDHEN and CDR2 is SYDVKM in the germline V gene. The CDR3 is made up of 16 amino acids. Trimming stripped 6 bases from V and 2 bases from J, with 17 bases between. CDR3 region: CASSDATGIGNQPQHF. As DNA, the CDR3 is TGTGCCAGCAGCGATGCAACAGGGATTGGCAATCAGCCCCAGCATTTT. Drawing the rest from reference TRBV28 and TRBJ1-5, the complete variable domain is DVKVTQSSRYLVKRTGEKVFLECVQDMDHENMFWYRQDPGLGLRLIYFSYDVKMKEKGDIPEGYSVSREKKERFSLILESASTNQTSMYLCASSDATGIGNQPQHFGDGTRLSIL.

The gene calls are TRBV28 and TRBJ2-7, with TRBD1 identical over 7 bases. V trimming: 8 bases; J trimming: 2 bases; junction bases outside the gene matches: 12. Germline lookup yields CDR1 MDHEN and CDR2 SYDVKM. This CDR3 is built from 15 residues. CDR3 bases: TGTGCCAGCTGCCTGACCGGGACAGCGGCCTACGAGCAGTACTTC. Amino acids: CASCLTGTAAYEQYF.

DNA for the CDR3: TGTGCCAGCAGCGACGGACAGGGGGCCTACGAGCAGTACTTC. It is translated as CASSDGQGAYEQYF. This chain connects TRBV9 to TRBJ2-7; TRBD1 matches at 10 bases. The CDR3 runs to 14 residues. Germline V gene data show CDR1 as SGDLS and CDR2 as YYNGEE. Trimming took 3 bases from V and 2 from J; bases not matched to a gene: 2.

The rearrangement links TRBV7-9 to TRBJ2-7; TRBD1 aligns across 7 bases. V lost 5 bases and J lost 1; bases outside the gene matches: 5. The CDR3 runs 14 residues. The germline V gene encodes CDR1 SEHNR and CDR2 FQNEAQ (reference sequence). CDR3 nucleotide sequence: TGTGCCAGCAGCGGATCACAGGGGTCCTACGAGCAGTACTTC. Its translation: CASSGSQGSYEQYF.

This clonotype was found many times. The chain carries TRBV18 and TRBJ2-1; TRBD2 is a possible D gene (6 bases). The CDR3 extends over 13 amino acids. Trimming shortened V by 3 bases and J by 7 bases, and 10 bases separated the two germline ends. Germline CDR1 is KGHSH and CDR2 is LQKENI. CDR3 loop: CASSPPTSNEQFF. The CDR3 coding sequence is TGTGCCAGCTCACCTCCGACTAGTAATGAGCAGTTCTTC.

This clonotype was seen at least ten times. The chain joins TRBV20-1 to TRBJ2-3; D is unresolved. Germline CDR1 DFQATT, CDR2 SNEGSKA (reference sequence). The CDR3 is 17 residues long. The ends were cut back, 2 bases at V and 2 bases at J, with 20 bases in the middle. The CDR3 region is CSARPPNGPRHTDTQYF. The CDR3 bases are TGCAGTGCTAGACCACCAAACGGACCTCGGCACACAGATACGCAGTATTTT.

The table lists this clonotype with many counts. The chain employs TRBV2 and TRBJ2-5; D may be TRBD1 or TRBD2 (6 bases each). This CDR3 spans 14 amino acids. Deletions cut 8 bases from V and 1 base from J, with 14 bases between. In germline, CDR1 is SNHLY, CDR2 FYNNEI. The CDR3 DNA reads as TGTGCCAGCGGGGGGACATCGGTCCAAGAGACCCAGTACTTC. Residues: CASGGTSVQETQYF.

This clonotype was observed a handful of times. V gene TRBV20-1 combines with J gene TRBJ1-5; D perhaps matches TRBD1 (6 bases). Trimming removed 2 bases from V and 7 bases from J, with 18 bases in between. Germline-derived CDR1 and CDR2 are DFQATT and SNEGSKA (reference sequence). The CDR3 runs 15 residues. The CDR3 region has the DNA TGCAGTGCTAGACCCTCCCCCGGGGGCGACCAGCCCCAGCATTTT. It yields the protein CSARPSPGGDQPQHF.

This clonotype occurred many times. The chain joins TRBV20-1 to TRBJ1-2, with 9 positions matching TRBD1. The CDR3 loop spans 18 amino acids. The V gene's germline CDR1 is DFQATT and CDR2 SNEGSKA (reference sequence). After removal of 1 base from V and 1 base from J, the junction contained 13 bases not matched to a gene. The CDR3 DNA reads as TGCAGTGCTAGAGGCGATGGAGGACAGGGGCCAATTAACTATGGCTACACCTTC. It encodes CSARGDGGQGPINYGYTF.

At least ten counts were recorded for this clonotype. The chain recombines TRBV6-1 with TRBJ1-4, with TRBD1 as a possible D gene (6 bases). V lost 5 bases and J lost 8, with 21 bases in between. CDR1 MNHNS and CDR2 SASEGT come from the germline V gene. This CDR3 contains 16 residues. The CDR3 DNA follows: TGTGCCAGCAGTAGATTGACAGGTGGGGGAGAGGAAAAACTGTTTTTT. It codes for CASSRLTGGGEEKLFF.

This clonotype was seen many times. The chain uses TRBV10-2 and TRBJ2-7, with 7 bases aligning to TRBD1. Germline CDR1 WSHSY, CDR2 SAAADI. The CDR3 is 13 residues long. The ends lost 6 bases at V and 5 bases at J; junction bases unmatched: 7. CDR3 region: CASRGDSINEQYF. Written as DNA, the CDR3 is TGCGCCAGCAGAGGGGACAGTATCAACGAGCAGTACTTC.

This clonotype has more than one count but fewer than ten. The chain combines TRBV7-6 with TRBJ1-3; D ambiguous. The CDR3 spans 16 residues. CDR1 SGHVS and CDR2 FNYEAQ come from the germline V gene. Trimming shortened V by 5 bases and J by 0 bases, and 14 bases separated the two germline ends. This CDR3 reads CASSPSPWSSGNTIYF. The CDR3 coding sequence is TGTGCCAGCAGCCCGTCACCTTGGAGCTCTGGAAACACCATATATTTT.

This sequence joins TRBV7-2 and TRBJ1-2; D uncertain. V was cut by 4 bases and J by 4 bases, with 16 bases left in between. The CDR3 extends over 15 amino acids. From germline, CDR1 is SGHTA and CDR2 FQGNSA. DNA of the CDR3: TGTGCCAGCAGCTCCCCCGATAAAAGGCCCTATGGCTACACCTTC. This gives the protein CASSSPDKRPYGYTF.

The chain combines TRBV9 with TRBJ1-2; the D gene is possibly TRBD1 (5 bases). The CDR3 sequence is 14 residues long. The V gene's germline CDR1 is SGDLS and CDR2 YYNGEE. Trimming took 2 bases from V and 4 from J, leaving 12 bases between them. CDR3 bases: TGTGCCAGCAGCGTTCTGGGGCGCGGCTATGGCTACACCTTC. This codes for CASSVLGRGYGYTF.

The table lists this clonotype with many counts. This rearrangement joins TRBV20-1 to TRBJ2-7; D is unclear. The CDR3 is 12 amino acids. Germline V lookup: CDR1 DFQATT, CDR2 SNEGSKA (reference sequence). The CDR3 reads CSHLSVSYEQYF. In nucleotides, the CDR3 is TGCAGCCATCTTTCGGTATCCTACGAGCAGTACTTC.

There are many counts of this clonotype. The chain couples TRBV28 to TRBJ2-7; TRBD1 matches at 10 bases. With 4 bases clipped from V and 2 bases from J, the junction kept 5 bases outside the gene matches. The CDR3 is made up of 15 amino acids. Germline V CDR1 and CDR2: MDHEN, SYDVKM. The DNA of the CDR3 is TGTGCCAGCAGTTACGGGACAGGGGCCACCTACGAGCAGTACTTC. The encoded protein is CASSYGTGATYEQYF.

The J gene is TRBJ2-1, the V gene TRBV24-1; the D gene is possibly TRBD2 (5 bases). This CDR3 contains 15 residues. From germline, CDR1 is KGHDR and CDR2 SFDVKD. The V end was cut by 5 bases, the J end by 8 bases, with 18 bases between. In DNA, the CDR3 is TGTGCCACCAGTGTCAGCGGATCGGACGTTGATGAGCAGTTCTTC. Translation: CATSVSGSDVDEQFF.

This clonotype appeared many times. This sequence joins TRBV30 and TRBJ1-1, with D unclear. CDR3 length: 15 residues. Germline V CDR1 and CDR2: GTSNPN, SVGIG (reference sequence). The V gene lost 3 bases and the J gene lost 0 bases, with 14 bases spanning the gap. The CDR3 reads CAWRAIALMNTEAFF. CDR3 nucleotide sequence: TGTGCCTGGAGGGCTATAGCCTTAATGAACACTGAAGCTTTCTTT.